These T cell receptor beta chains were read from a single sample in a study of blood T cell repertoires in COVID-19. TCRdb's table, derived via immunoSEQ multiplex PCR, lists solely in-frame clones and lacks some. The table includes around 64,000 clones, roughly 88% detected once. Material: peripheral blood. These receptors all come from a man aged 25-45 years with acute or convalescent COVID-19. Both conserved end residues are part of each CDR3. D genes are given only for firm matches. The size field is filled for only some rows; it gives once, few, many or a size class.

TGTGCCAGCAGCTTAGCAGGAGGAATGGGTGGCTACACCTTC,CASSLAGGMGGYTF,14,few,NA,TRBV11-1,TRBJ1-2
TGTGCCAGCAGCTCCAGGACAGGAGAAGCTTTCTTT,CASSSRTGEAFF,12,NA,TRBD1,TRBV5-5,TRBJ1-1
TGTGCCAGTAGCTTCGGGTACATGAACACTGAAGCTTTCTTT,CASSFGYMNTEAFF,14,NA,NA,TRBV19,TRBJ1-1
TGTGCCAGCAGCGTAGCTCCAGGGTTGGAAAAACTGTTTTTT,CASSVAPGLEKLFF,14,NA,NA,TRBV9,TRBJ1-4
TGTGCCACCTCGGGTGAAAAACTGTTTTTT,CATSGEKLFF,10,NA,NA,TRBV3-1/TRBV3-2,TRBJ1-4
TGCGCCAGCAGCCCGGGGGGGGGCAGGGGCAATCAGCCCCAGCATTTT,CASSPGGGRGNQPQHF,16,NA,NA,TRBV5-1,TRBJ1-5
TGCGCCAGCAGCTTGAGGGGGCCGGGGAACACTGAAGCTTTCTTT,CASSLRGPGNTEAFF,15,NA,TRBD1,TRBV5-1,TRBJ1-1
TGCAGCGTTGGTCGTCAGCGGGGCGAGACCCAGTACTTC,CSVGRQRGETQYF,13,NA,TRBD2,TRBV29-1,TRBJ2-5
TGTGCCAGCAGACGGGACAGAGCCTATGGCTACACCTTC,CASRRDRAYGYTF,13,NA,TRBD1,TRBV2,TRBJ1-2
TGTGCCAGCAGCTTTGAGGCCCGCACCTACGAGCAGTACTTC,CASSFEARTYEQYF,14,NA,NA,TRBV7-2,TRBJ2-7
TGCAGCGTTGGGGAGGGGGGCACTGAAGCTTTCTTT,CSVGEGGTEAFF,12,NA,NA,TRBV29-1,TRBJ1-1
TGTGCCAGCAGTGAAGCGCTTCTAGCGGGGACGGAGACCCAGTACTTC,CASSEALLAGTETQYF,16,NA,TRBD2,TRBV2,TRBJ2-5